This T cell receptor beta chain derives from a study of blood T cell repertoires in COVID-19. Donors in Cohort 3 counted as recovered after two negative PCRs, clearance, or symptom resolution. Germline CDR1 reads SGHDT; CDR2 reads YYEEEE. Losses at the gene ends were 3 bases for V and 3 bases for J; bases not matched to a gene: 11. The CDR3 covers 17 residues. Assay used: immunoSEQ multiplex PCR; TCRdb lists only in-frame clones, some missing. This sample has about 300,000 clones, with under 90% found just once. V usage is TRBV5-6 and J usage is TRBJ2-1; 8 bases are a match to TRBD2. The TCR was taken from a man aged 25-40 years who had recovered from COVID-19. The sequencing sample was made of PBMCs or T cells enriched from blood (not recorded which). CDR3 loop: CASSYDPTSASYNEQFF. Written as DNA, the CDR3 is TGTGCCAGCAGCTACGACCCGACTAGCGCAAGCTACAATGAGCAGTTCTTC.